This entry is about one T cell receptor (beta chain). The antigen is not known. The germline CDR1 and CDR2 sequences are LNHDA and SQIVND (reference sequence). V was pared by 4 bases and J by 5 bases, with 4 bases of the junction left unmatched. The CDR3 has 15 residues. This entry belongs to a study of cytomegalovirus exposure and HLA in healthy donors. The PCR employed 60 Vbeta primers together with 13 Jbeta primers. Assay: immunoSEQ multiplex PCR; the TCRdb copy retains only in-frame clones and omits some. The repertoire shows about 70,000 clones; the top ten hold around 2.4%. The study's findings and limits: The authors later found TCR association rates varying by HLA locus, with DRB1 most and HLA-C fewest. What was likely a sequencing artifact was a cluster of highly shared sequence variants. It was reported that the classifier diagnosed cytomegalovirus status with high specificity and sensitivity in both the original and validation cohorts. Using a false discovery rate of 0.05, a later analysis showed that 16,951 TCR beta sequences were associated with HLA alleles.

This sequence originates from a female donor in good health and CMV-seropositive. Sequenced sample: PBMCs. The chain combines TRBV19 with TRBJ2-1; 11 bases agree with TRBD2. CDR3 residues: CASSTGTSGDNEQFF. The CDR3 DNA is TGTGCCAGTAGTACCGGGACTAGCGGCGACAATGAGCAGTTCTTC. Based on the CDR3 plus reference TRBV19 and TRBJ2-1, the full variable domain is DGGITQSPKYLFRKEGQNVTLSCEQNLNHDAMYWYRQDPGQGLRLIYYSQIVNDFQKGDIAEGYSVSREKKESFPLTVTSAQKNPTAFYLCASSTGTSGDNEQFFGPGTRLTVL.